This T cell receptor beta chain appears in the sequencing data of a study of blood T cell repertoires in COVID-19. Looking at the study overall: T cells, B-cell-depleted T cells, or PBMCs provided the cDNA or gDNA that served as material.

Sequencing used immunoSEQ multiplex PCR; TCRdb keeps in-frame clones, though not all of them. The sample consists of about 120,000 clones, about 90% of them appearing once. Germline CDR1 reads SEHNR; CDR2 reads FQNEAQ (reference sequence). V lost 5 bases, J lost 2 bases, and 7 bases stayed unmatched. This CDR3 is built from 15 residues. This TCR was recovered from an older woman with COVID-19, enrolled during active disease. The source material was peripheral blood. The chain is built from TRBV7-9 and TRBJ2-7; the match to TRBD1 covers 9 bases. Written as DNA, the CDR3 is TGTGCCAGCAGCCCCCGGGACAGGGTAACCTACGAGCAGTACTTC. Translating it yields CASSPRDRVTYEQYF.